One and the same sample provided the 29 T cell receptor beta chains below, sequenced in a study of read filtering for tumor transcriptome and immune sequencing. Molecular barcoded adaptors covering alpha/delta and beta/gamma chains were used on roughly 400 ng RNA. MiXCR was run by TCRdb on the reads, yielding one entry per CDR3 protein. The repertoire holds 100,000 to 150,000 distinct CDR3 sequences, with 10% to 15% as singletons. The sequenced sample consisted of a population of CD138-negative cells sorted from bone marrow. The receptors shown here come from a donor aged 40 or over with multiple myeloma.

Points on this clonotype: A read error is likely, as this CDR3 ends without the conserved phenylalanine or tryptophan. The DNA for the CDR3 is TGTGCCAGCAGCTTAGGCCAAGAGACCCAGTACCTC. Translated, it gives CASSLGQETQYL. The V gene is TRBV11-1, the J gene TRBJ2-5; D is undetermined. Trimming stripped 1 base from V and 1 base from J, with 1 base between. From germline, CDR1 is SGHAT and CDR2 FQDESV (reference sequence). The CDR3 extends over 12 amino acids.

The chain joins TRBV20-1 to TRBJ2-7; 8 nucleotides align to TRBD1. J was trimmed by 0 bases and V by 2 bases; bases with no gene match: 0. CDR1 is DFQATT, CDR2 SNEGSKA, per germline (reference sequence). This CDR3 comprises 13 residues. The CDR3 nucleotides are TGCAGTGCTAGACAGGGGGCCTCCTACGAGCAGTACTTC. The encoded protein is CSARQGASYEQYF.

This clonotype was recorded many times. The rearrangement links TRBV12-3 or TRBV12-4 to TRBJ1-4; 7 nucleotides align to TRBD1. J lost 5 bases, V lost 6 bases, and 9 bases had no gene match. The CDR3 loop spans 15 amino acids. The CDR3: CASSSGDSQNEKLFF. In DNA, the CDR3 is TGTGCCAGCAGCTCGGGGGACAGCCAAAATGAAAAACTGTTTTTT.

This clonotype was counted at least ten times. The chain joins TRBV7-9 to TRBJ1-4; maybe TRBD1 (5 bases). Trimming took 5 bases from V and 13 from J, leaving 11 bases between them. This CDR3 spans 11 amino acids. Looked up from germline, CDR1 is SEHNR and CDR2 is FQNEAQ (reference sequence). CDR3 nucleotide sequence: TGTGCCAGCAGCCTGGGGGGAGCACTGTTTTTT. Protein sequence: CASSLGGALFF.

This clonotype was recorded a few times. The V and J genes are TRBV12-5 and TRBJ2-3, with 8 bases fitting TRBD1. The CDR3 loop spans 14 amino acids. J gave up 3 bases and V 5 bases, and 4 bases lay outside the gene matches. Germline loops: CDR1 LGHNT, CDR2 FRNRAP. CDR3 nucleotides: TGTGCTAGTGGTCCAGGGGGCGCAACAGATACGCAGTATTTT. This sequence encodes CASGPGGATDTQYF.

Comment on this clonotype: A read error may be the cause here, since a much bigger clone is one base away. The chain carries TRBV12-3 or TRBV12-4 and TRBJ1-2; no clear D. The CDR3 is 14 residues long. V lost 3 bases and J lost 4, with 12 bases in between. CDR3 nucleotides: TGTGCCAGCAGTTTTGCGGGGTCGGGCTATGGCTACACCTTC. This codes for CASSFAGSGYGYTF.

The genes are TRBV21-1 and TRBJ2-4. TRBV21-1 is flagged as a pseudogene. The CDR3 spans 16 residues. This CDR3 is CASSKIKGRAKNIQYF. As DNA, the CDR3 is TGTGCCAGCAGCAAAATTAAGGGTAGAGCCAAAAACATTCAGTACTTC.

This clonotype was detected only a few times. A much more abundant neighbour one base away suggests this may be a read error. The conserved phenylalanine or tryptophan is not found at the CDR3 terminus, so this likely reflects a read error. This rearrangement joins TRBV29-1 to TRBJ2-1; D is uncertain. V was cut by 1 base and J by 3 bases, with 4 bases left in between. Germline V gene lookup returns CDR1 SQVTM and CDR2 ANQGSEA. CDR3 length: 12 amino acids. CDR3 nucleotide sequence: TGCAGCGTTGAAGTGGACTACAATGAGCAGTTCCTC. Translating gives CSVEVDYNEQFL.

This clonotype was counted at least ten times. The chain has TRBV20-1 and TRBJ1-1, with D possibly being TRBD1 (6 bases). CDR3 length equals 11 residues. CDR1 is DFQATT and CDR2 is SNEGSKA in the germline V gene (reference sequence). V dropped 5 bases and J dropped 11 bases, with 15 bases sitting between them. CDR3 sequence reads: CSAGSGTQAFF. The CDR3 nucleotides are TGCAGTGCTGGTTCCGGGACACAGGCTTTCTTT.

This clonotype appeared many times. The chain joins TRBV11-2 to TRBJ1-1, with D possibly being TRBD1 (6 bases). Germline CDR1 and CDR2: SGHAT and FQNNGV. Trimming shortened V by 4 bases and J by 7 bases, and 13 bases separated the two germline ends. The CDR3 is made up of 13 amino acids. This CDR3 reads CASSSTGLVEAFF. The CDR3 DNA sequence: TGTGCCAGCAGCTCCACAGGGTTAGTTGAAGCTTTCTTT.

This clonotype came up many times. A read error may produce the germline difference seen at one junction end. CDR3 loop: CASSIAGTPNYGYTF. DNA for the CDR3: TGTGCCAGCAGTATAGCCGGGACACCTAACTATGGCTACACCTTC. This chain connects TRBV12-3 or TRBV12-4 to TRBJ1-2; D is perhaps TRBD1 (6 bases). The CDR3 covers 15 residues.

This clonotype was detected a few times. Just one base apart from a much larger clone, this may be a read error. The J gene is TRBJ1-1, the V gene TRBV6-1; 7 nucleotides line up with TRBD1. The length of the CDR3 is 14 residues. The V gene end was trimmed by 2 bases and the J gene end by 7 bases; junction bases not matched to a gene: 7. CDR1 MNHNS and CDR2 SASEGT come from the germline V gene. This chain's CDR3 is CASSEPPRTGEAFF. For the CDR3, the DNA is TGTGCCAGCAGTGAACCCCCTCGGACAGGTGAAGCTTTCTTT.

This clonotype was picked up many times. The chain uses TRBV7-2 and TRBJ2-5, with TRBD2 as a possible D gene (5 bases). The germline V gene has CDR1 SGHTA and CDR2 FQGNSA. There are 11 residues in the CDR3. V lost 3 bases and J 10 bases, leaving 9 bases between the germline ends. Here the CDR3 reads CASSFEGGQYF. CDR3 in DNA: TGTGCCAGCAGCTTCGAAGGAGGCCAGTACTTC.

A few counts support this clonotype. The V call is TRBV18, the J call TRBJ2-2; 8 nucleotides line up with TRBD2. This CDR3 spans 17 amino acids. V dropped 3 bases and J dropped 2; count of bases not matched to a gene: 8. Per the germline V gene, CDR1 is KGHSH and CDR2 is LQKENI. As DNA, the CDR3 is TGTGCCAGCTCACCGTCACTAGCGGAGCTCAACACCGGGGAGCTGTTTTTT. Translating gives CASSPSLAELNTGELFF.

This clonotype was picked up many times. This CDR3 reads CSARDRRGNAGFF. CDR3 coding DNA: TGCAGTGCTAGAGACAGAAGAGGGAACGCTGGCTTCTTT. The chain has TRBV20-1 and TRBJ1-1; D uncertain. CDR3 length: 13 amino acids. Germline V CDR1 and CDR2: DFQATT, SNEGSKA (reference sequence). V was pared by 0 bases and J by 14 bases, with 19 bases between.

This clonotype has more than one count but fewer than ten. The chain uses TRBV7-2 and TRBJ2-3, with TRBD2 as a possible D gene (6 bases). V gave up 1 base and J gave up 5 bases, with 16 bases separating them. This CDR3 is built from 16 residues. Germline lookup yields CDR1 SGHTA and CDR2 FQGNSA. CDR3 sequence (DNA): TGTGCCAGCAGCTTAGGGTGGGGCGGGACGGGAGATACGCAGTATTTT. Its protein is CASSLGWGGTGDTQYF.

This clonotype has at least ten counts. The chain has TRBV7-9 and TRBJ2-1; 12 bases fit TRBD2. The CDR3 consists of 16 residues. The trim removed 4 bases at V and 8 bases at J, leaving 9 bases unmatched. The germline CDR1 and CDR2 sequences are SEHNR and FQNEAQ (reference sequence). DNA for the CDR3: TGTGCCAGCAGCTGCCGGACTAGCGGGATCATGGATGAGCAGTTCTTC. This sequence encodes CASSCRTSGIMDEQFF.

This clonotype was counted many times. The rearrangement links TRBV5-1 to TRBJ1-1, with D maybe TRBD1 (6 bases). CDR3 length: 14 residues. V lost 0 bases to trimming and J lost 5 bases, with 11 bases between them. Germline V lookup: CDR1 SGHRS, CDR2 YFSETQ. CDR3 region: CASSLDHRATEAFF. CDR3 nucleotides: TGCGCCAGCAGCTTGGATCACAGGGCTACTGAAGCTTTCTTT.

This clonotype was detected ten times or more. This chain connects TRBV2 to TRBJ2-7; the match to TRBD2 covers 7 bases. This CDR3 is built from 16 residues. The junction had 18 bases not matched to a gene; V was cut back by 6 bases and J by 7 bases. Germline CDR1 SNHLY, CDR2 FYNNEI. The CDR3 coding sequence is TGTGCCAGCAGAGTGGGAGGGCAGGGCCTGGCGGGAGAGCAGTACTTC. Amino acids: CASRVGGQGLAGEQYF.

The sample holds many counts of this clonotype. At one end the junction does not follow the germline gene, possibly because of a read error. The rearrangement links TRBV5-1 to TRBJ2-3, with D possibly TRBD2 on 7 matching bases. The germline V gene has CDR1 SGHRS and CDR2 YFSETQ. This CDR3 region has 19 residues. CDR3 region: CASSFSPSRRGEGTDTQYF. CDR3 nucleotides: TGCGCCAGCAGCTTCAGCCCATCCCGTAGGGGGGAGGGCACGGATACGCAGTATTTT.

Ten or more counts support this clonotype. The genes are TRBV20-1 and TRBJ1-5; D remains unclear. V lost 3 bases and J 5 bases, leaving 11 bases between the germline ends. There are 13 residues in the CDR3. Germline lookup yields CDR1 DFQATT and CDR2 SNEGSKA (reference sequence). Here the CDR3 DNA reads TGCAGTGCTAGGGTTGGCAATGATCAGCCCCAGCATTTT. Its translation is CSARVGNDQPQHF.

This clonotype was recorded at least ten times. The V gene is TRBV23-1, the J gene TRBJ2-2; D assignment may be TRBD1 or TRBD2 (6 bases each). TRBV23-1 is an ORF; its function is uncertain. The CDR3 is 17 amino acids. The V gene lost 3 bases and the J gene lost 6 bases, with 20 bases spanning the gap. For the CDR3, the DNA is TGCGCCAGCAGTCACGTATTCCGGGGGCGGGCTGCCGGGGAGCTGTTTTTT. This codes for CASSHVFRGRAAGELFF.

This clonotype was observed many times. The chain employs TRBV5-1 and TRBJ2-7; 7 nucleotides match TRBD1. This CDR3 has 16 residues. Germline lookup yields CDR1 SGHRS and CDR2 YFSETQ. Trimming removed 7 bases from V and 4 bases from J; junction bases left unmatched: 17. The DNA for the CDR3 is TGCGCCAGCTCAGTCCCCCCCTCGACAGGGATATACGAGCAGTACTTC. Translating it yields CASSVPPSTGIYEQYF.

In its sample, this clonotype was seen many times. The chain couples TRBV7-6 to TRBJ2-2; D could derive from TRBD1 or TRBD2 (7 bases each). This CDR3 spans 16 amino acids. V was shortened by 0 bases and J by 4 bases, with 12 bases between the two germline ends. From germline, CDR1 is SGHVS and CDR2 FNYEAQ. CDR3 DNA: TGTGCCAGCAGCTTAGCGCAGGGGGGGCTCACCGGGGAGCTGTTTTTT. Its protein is CASSLAQGGLTGELFF.

This clonotype was observed many times. The CDR3 loop reads CASSLDPNRPYGYTF. CDR3 coding DNA: TGTGCCAGCAGCTTGGACCCCAACCGGCCCTATGGCTACACCTTC. V usage is TRBV5-4 and J usage is TRBJ1-2; D gene uncertain. Trimming left V 0 bases short and J 4 bases short, with 13 bases between. The V gene's germline CDR1 is SGHNT and CDR2 YYREEE (reference sequence). The CDR3 has 15 residues.

This clonotype came up many times. The genes are TRBV15 and TRBJ2-1, with TRBD2 matching over 8 bases. Losses at the gene ends were 0 bases for V and 7 bases for J; bases not matched to a gene: 8. Germline CDR1 is LNHNV and CDR2 is YYDKDF (reference sequence). There are 16 residues in the CDR3. CDR3 DNA sequence: TGTGCCACCAGCAGAGATCAATCGGGGGGGCGGAATGAGCAGTTCTTC. This sequence encodes CATSRDQSGGRNEQFF.

This clonotype was counted many times. The chain joins TRBV7-2 to TRBJ2-1, with D uncertain. Germline CDR1 and CDR2: SGHTA and FQGNSA. This CDR3 is 14 amino acids long. Trimming pared 0 bases from V and 6 bases from J, leaving 9 bases between. In DNA, the CDR3 is TGTGCCAGCAGCTTAGCTTCCGGACGCAATGAGCAGTTCTTC. Its protein is CASSLASGRNEQFF. The whole variable domain, filled in from reference TRBV7-2 and TRBJ2-1, reads GAGVSQSPSNKVTEKGKDVELRCDPISGHTALYWYRQSLGQGLEFLIYFQGNSAPDKSGLPSDRFSAERTGGSVSTLTIQRTQQEDSAVYLCASSLASGRNEQFFGPGTRLTVL.

This clonotype was seen at least ten times. V usage is TRBV12-3 or TRBV12-4 and J usage is TRBJ2-1, with 7 positions matching TRBD1. CDR3 size: 16 residues. Germline trimming cut 3 bases from V and 8 bases from J; bases unmatched to any gene: 13. As DNA, the CDR3 is TGTGCCAGCAGTTTTTCTTCTAGGGGGCCACGGGATGAGCAGTTCTTC. Protein sequence: CASSFSSRGPRDEQFF.

This clonotype was detected ten times or more. The rearrangement uses TRBV10-3 and TRBJ1-1; 10 bases align to TRBD1. The CDR3 is 14 residues long. Losses at the gene ends were 6 bases for V and 0 bases for J; bases not matched to a gene: 1. Germline values: CDR1 ENHRY, CDR2 SYGVKD. CDR3 residues: CAIRGTGVNTEAFF. In nucleotides, the CDR3 is TGTGCCATCAGGGGGACAGGGGTGAACACTGAAGCTTTCTTT.